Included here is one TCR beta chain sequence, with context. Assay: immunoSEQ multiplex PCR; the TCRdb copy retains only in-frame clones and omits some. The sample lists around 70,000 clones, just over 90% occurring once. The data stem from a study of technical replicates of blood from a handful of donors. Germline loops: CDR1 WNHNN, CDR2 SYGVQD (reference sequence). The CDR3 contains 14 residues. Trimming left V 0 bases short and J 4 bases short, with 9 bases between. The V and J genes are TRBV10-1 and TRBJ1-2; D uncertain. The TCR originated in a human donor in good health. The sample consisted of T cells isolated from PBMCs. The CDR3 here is CASSESAGPYGYTF. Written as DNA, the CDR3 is TGCGCCAGCAGTGAGTCAGCAGGCCCCTATGGCTACACCTTC.